These 10 T cell receptor beta chains were all obtained from the same sample, sequenced in a study of patients and donors after allogeneic stem cell transplantation (dated by TCRdb to 2020 to 2021). The receptor library was made with RT-PCR. The reads were generated on a NextSeq 550. TCRdb trimmed public reads at Q25 via fastp, called clones via MiXCR and kept in-frame beta chains. Every CDR3 protein is listed once, alongside the most common genes and DNA of its rows. Present in this sample are about a million distinct CDR3 sequences, about a sixth of which were seen just once. Clones ranked in the top ten supply around 6% of the sample. Sequenced input: blood, either unsorted or a sorted T cell fraction (not recorded which). Receptors originate from a human donor who was either an allogeneic HSCT recipient or a stem cell or donor lymphocyte infusion donor (not recorded which). It is not recorded whose cells these are; they may come from a transplant donor.

This clonotype appeared a few times. V is TRBV7-9 and J is TRBJ2-1; 10 bases map to TRBD1. This CDR3 has 16 amino acids. Losses at the gene ends were 6 bases for V and 3 bases for J; bases not matched to a gene: 8. Germline-derived CDR1 and CDR2 are SEHNR and FQNEAQ (reference sequence). CDR3 bases: TGTGCCAGCAGTTATTACCGGGACAGGGGCTACAATGAGCAGTTCTTC. Its protein product is CASSYYRDRGYNEQFF.

The V call is TRBV15, the J call TRBJ1-1; 7 bases map to TRBD1. The CDR3 is made up of 15 amino acids. Germline loops: CDR1 LNHNV, CDR2 YYDKDF (reference sequence). Losses at the gene ends were 3 bases for V and 4 bases for J; bases not matched to a gene: 8. CDR3: CATSSYQGGGTEAFF. The CDR3 DNA reads as TGTGCCACCAGCAGCTACCAGGGGGGAGGCACTGAAGCTTTCTTT.

This chain connects TRBV3-1 to TRBJ2-7; TRBD1 agrees at 7 bases. After removal of 4 bases from V and 3 bases from J, the junction contained 24 bases not matched to a gene. CDR1 is LGHDT and CDR2 is YNNKEL in the germline V gene (reference sequence). CDR3 length: 20 amino acids. In nucleotides, the CDR3 is TGTGCCAGCAGCCGATCGAAGGGGGACAGTCGCCTTTACACCCTCTACGAGCAGTACTTC. It yields the protein CASSRSKGDSRLYTLYEQYF.

The table lists this clonotype with a few counts. V usage is TRBV5-6 and J usage is TRBJ2-5; the match to TRBD1 covers 9 bases. Germline V gives CDR1 SGHDT, CDR2 YYEEEE. CDR3 length: 15 amino acids. The ends lost 4 bases at V and 3 bases at J; junction bases unmatched: 7. The CDR3, as DNA: TGTGCCAGCAGCCACTTAAGGGACAGGGAAGAGACCCAGTACTTC. Translated: CASSHLRDREETQYF.

The chain uses TRBV4-3 and TRBJ1-1; tentatively, D is TRBD1 (5 bases). V lost 0 bases to trimming and J lost 6 bases, with 11 bases between them. The germline V gene encodes CDR1 LGHNA and CDR2 YSLEER. This CDR3 is built from 14 residues. The CDR3 DNA reads TGCGCCAGCAGCCAAGAATCGGGACTTGCTGAAGCTTTCTTT. It encodes CASSQESGLAEAFF.

A few counts support this clonotype. J is TRBJ2-2 and V is TRBV12-3 or TRBV12-4; D is unresolved. The CDR3 sequence is 14 residues long. V lost 5 bases and J lost 4, with 11 bases in between. The CDR3 bases are TGTGCCAGCAGTACCCGGCCTCGCACCGGGGAGCTGTTTTTT. Its translation: CASSTRPRTGELFF.

This clonotype came up a few times. The chain recombines TRBV20-1 with TRBJ2-5; no clear D gene. The CDR3 sequence is 12 residues long. From germline, CDR1 is DFQATT and CDR2 SNEGSKA (reference sequence). Trimming took 4 bases from V and 4 from J, leaving 10 bases between them. In nucleotides, the CDR3 is TGCAGTGCTACTAGTTGGGGAGAGACCCAGTACTTC. Translated, it gives CSATSWGETQYF.

This clonotype was picked up a small number of times. J is TRBJ2-3 and V is TRBV10-3; 15 bases match TRBD2. The CDR3 spans 13 residues. J lost 11 bases, V lost 10 bases, and 7 bases had no gene match. Germline values: CDR1 ENHRY, CDR2 SYGVKD. The CDR3 here is CATMGLAGGEQYF. DNA of the CDR3: TGTGCCACCATGGGACTAGCGGGGGGTGAGCAGTATTTT.

In its sample, this clonotype was seen once. The genes are TRBV15 and TRBJ2-7; no definite D call. V lost 1 base and J lost 3, with 10 bases in between. This CDR3 comprises 14 residues. Germline lookup yields CDR1 LNHNV and CDR2 YYDKDF (reference sequence). CDR3 region: CATSRGRLNYEQYF. As DNA, the CDR3 is TGTGCCACCAGCAGAGGTAGGCTCAACTACGAGCAGTACTTC.

In its sample, this clonotype was seen many times. The junction and the germline gene differ at one end; a read error may be behind it. This chain links TRBV5-1 with TRBJ2-1; no clear D gene. This CDR3 has 16 residues. CDR1 is SGHRS and CDR2 is YFSETQ in the germline V gene. CDR3 region: CASSLGGGRSYNEQFF. CDR3 sequence (DNA): TGTGCCAGCAGCTTAGGCGGCGGCCGATCCTACAATGAGCAGTTCTTC. Full variable domain (rest looked up from reference TRBV5-1 and TRBJ2-1): KAGVTQTPRYLIKTRGQQVTLSCSPISGHRSVSWYQQTPGQGLQFLFEYFSETQRNKGNFPGRFSGRQFSNSRSEMNVSTLELGDSALYLCASSLGGGRSYNEQFFGPGTRLTVL.